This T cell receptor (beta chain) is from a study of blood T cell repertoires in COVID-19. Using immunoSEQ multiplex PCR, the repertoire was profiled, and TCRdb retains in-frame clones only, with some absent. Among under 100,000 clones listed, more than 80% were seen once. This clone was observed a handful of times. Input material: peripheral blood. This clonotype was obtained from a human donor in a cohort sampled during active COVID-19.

The CDR3 reads CASTRQGTNYGYTF. CDR3 sequence (DNA): TGTGCCAGTACTAGACAGGGGACTAACTATGGCTACACCTTC. The chain links TRBV19 to TRBJ1-2, with 8 positions matching TRBD1. The CDR3 consists of 14 residues. CDR1 and CDR2 (germline): LNHDA, SQIVND (reference sequence). The junction had 4 bases not matched to a gene; V was cut back by 7 bases and J by 0 bases. The full variable domain, in which reference TRBV19 and TRBJ1-2 provide the parts outside the CDR3, is DGGITQSPKYLFRKEGQNVTLSCEQNLNHDAMYWYRQDPGQGLRLIYYSQIVNDFQKGDIAEGYSVSREKKESFPLTVTSAQKNPTAFYLCASTRQGTNYGYTFGSGTRLTVV.